Reported below is one TCR beta chain. This sample stems from a study of blood T cell repertoires in COVID-19. Study background: Sample material is recorded as cDNA or gDNA derived from T cells, B-cell-depleted T cells, or PBMCs.

Original processing methods: Quantification of nucleated cells was approximated via reference gene primer amplification. Assay: immunoSEQ multiplex PCR; the TCRdb copy retains only in-frame clones and omits some. Clone size and V and J calls were adopted from that table, with D and trimming inferred from the DNA. The sample has 200,000 or so clones; 85% are singletons. CDR3 length equals 15 residues. Germline CDR1 MDHEN, CDR2 SYDVKM. The trim removed 6 bases at V and 3 bases at J, leaving 5 bases unmatched. V and J are TRBV28 and TRBJ2-3; 11 bases agree with TRBD2. The TCR sequence derives from an older person with COVID-19, enrolled during active disease. Sequenced: peripheral blood. CDR3 loop: CASRGLAAGTDTQYF. The CDR3 DNA reads TGTGCCAGCAGGGGACTAGCGGCTGGGACAGATACGCAGTATTTT.